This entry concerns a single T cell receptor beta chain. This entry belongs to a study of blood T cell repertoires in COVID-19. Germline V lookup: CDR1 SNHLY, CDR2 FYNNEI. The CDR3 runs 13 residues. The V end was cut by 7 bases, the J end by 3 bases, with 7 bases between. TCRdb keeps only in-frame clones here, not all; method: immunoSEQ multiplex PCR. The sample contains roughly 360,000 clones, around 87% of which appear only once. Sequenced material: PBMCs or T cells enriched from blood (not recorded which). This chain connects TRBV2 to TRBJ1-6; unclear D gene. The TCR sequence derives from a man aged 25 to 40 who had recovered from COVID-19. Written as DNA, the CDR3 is TGTGCCAGCAAACCAGACTATAATTCACCCCTCCACTTT. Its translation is CASKPDYNSPLHF.